A single T cell receptor (beta chain) is shown here with its context. This clonotype occurred many times. It lacks a known antigen. No quality values exist for individual bases; no much larger clone is one base distant. This sample stems from a study of CD8 T cells in ankylosing spondylitis (dated by TCRdb to the late 2010s). About the full investigation: The study set out to find disease-linked TCR variants by profiling T cell receptor beta repertoires in ankylosing spondylitis patients and healthy donors. Peripheral blood samples were taken, and synovial fluid was additionally collected from ankylosing spondylitis patients. The whole study cohort included 85 to 120 healthy donors and 20 to 30 ankylosing spondylitis patients.

Unmatched junction bases come to 5, with V trimmed by 5 bases and J by 5 bases. CDR1 SGHRS and CDR2 YFSETQ were looked up in the germline V gene. The CDR3, cysteine through phenylalanine, is 15 amino acids long. The sequence is cut down to CDR3 DNA, 45 bases in frame from base 1. The instrument given in TCRdb is Illumina HiSeq 2500. TCR beta libraries were prepared by quantitative 5'-RACE with molecular barcodes. The original pipeline was this. Disease-linked TCR variants were identified with a new computational method built on a probabilistic model of VDJ rearrangement. TCRdb redid the processing of the public reads, applying fastp at Q25 and MiXCR, and retained in-frame beta chains. Duplicate CDR3 protein sequences are folded into a single record with the most common DNA and genes. These V and J calls rely on TCRdb rather than the paper's analysis. The sample profile shows 150,000 to 200,000 distinct CDR3 sequences; 10% to 15% of them were found once. Jointly, the top ten make up 11% of the sample.

Study-wide findings and limitations: Some of the motif variants had been reported before in the synovial fluid and blood of reactive arthritis patients, a finding that suggests common disease-initiation mechanisms. The disease-linked clones showed a CD8+ phenotype and occurred at relatively low frequencies in peripheral blood. Significant enrichment of the disease-linked clones was reported in matched synovial fluid samples from ankylosing spondylitis patients. A TCR beta motif of seven or eight highly homologous amino acid variants appeared characteristic of blood from ankylosing spondylitis patients.

What was sequenced was blood, either unsorted or a sorted T cell fraction (not recorded which). The source of this sequence is a female donor with ankylosing spondylitis or in good health (not recorded which). The sequence is built from TRBV5-1 and TRBJ2-3; 13 central bases correspond to TRBD2. The sequenced DNA is TGCGCCAGCAGTGGACTAGCGGGAGTAATAGATACGCAGTATTTT. This gives the protein CASSGLAGVIDTQYF.